Shown below are 27 T cell receptor beta chains from a single sample sequenced in a study of blood T cell repertoires in COVID-19. This table comes from immunoSEQ multiplex PCR, and its TCRdb copy is limited to in-frame clones, with some not included. The table includes roughly 16,000 clones, 85% to 90% detected once. The sample consisted of peripheral blood. Every receptor here comes from a woman aged 80 or older with COVID-19, enrolled during active disease.

The rearrangement uses TRBV7-9 and TRBJ2-3; the match to TRBD1 covers 9 bases. The CDR3 sequence is 15 residues long. CDR1 is SEHNR and CDR2 is FQNEAQ in the germline V gene (reference sequence). V trimming: 3 bases; J trimming: 3 bases; junction bases outside the gene matches: 4. The CDR3 nucleotides read TGTGCCAGCAGCTTGGGACAGGGTGGGACAGATACGCAGTATTTT. Translation: CASSLGQGGTDTQYF.

The sample holds one count of this clone. The J gene is TRBJ2-1, the V gene TRBV9, with TRBD2 identical over 9 bases. This CDR3 comprises 16 residues. V lost 1 base and J lost 1; bases outside the gene matches: 3. Germline values: CDR1 SGDLS, CDR2 YYNGEE. The CDR3 DNA reads TGTGCCAGCAGCGTAAGACTAGCGGTTTCCTACAATGAGCAGTTCTTC. This codes for CASSVRLAVSYNEQFF.

The rearrangement joins TRBV4-2 to TRBJ2-2; 8 positions agree with TRBD2. CDR1 LGHNA and CDR2 YNFKEQ come from the germline V gene. The CDR3 has 18 residues. Trimming removed 4 bases from V and 5 bases from J; junction bases left unmatched: 15. The CDR3 DNA sequence: TGTGCCAGCAGCCTGGTTCTGGTGCGGGGGGTGGGAACCGGGGAGCTGTTTTTT. Translated, it gives CASSLVLVRGVGTGELFF.

Only one count was recorded for this clone. The CDR3 DNA is TGTGCCAGCAGTTCGGGACAGCGAAACTATGGCTACACCTTC. Amino acids: CASSSGQRNYGYTF. This chain connects TRBV27 to TRBJ1-2; 7 bases agree with TRBD1. Germline assignment: CDR1 MNHEY and CDR2 SMNVEV (reference sequence). Germline trimming cut 4 bases from V and 2 bases from J; bases unmatched to any gene: 4. The CDR3 is 14 amino acids.

The chain combines TRBV7-3 with TRBJ1-4; TRBD1 is a possible D gene (5 bases). This CDR3 has 15 amino acids. Germline V gene sequence: CDR1 SGHTA, CDR2 FQGTGA. V gave up 5 bases and J gave up 8 bases, with 18 bases separating them. The CDR3 bases are TGTGCCAGCAGCCCCGGGGGTACGTCCAACGAAAAACTGTTTTTT. It specifies CASSPGGTSNEKLFF.

This clone appeared once. The chain employs TRBV5-6 and TRBJ2-7, with TRBD1 identical over 8 bases. The CDR3 extends over 13 amino acids. V dropped 4 bases and J dropped 4; count of bases not matched to a gene: 4. Germline values: CDR1 SGHDT, CDR2 YYEEEE. The CDR3 DNA sequence: TGTGCCAGCAGCGCGGACAGGGATTACGAGCAGTACTTC. Its translation is CASSADRDYEQYF.

This sequence joins TRBV18 and TRBJ1-2; 10 bases are shared with TRBD1. Germline-derived CDR1 and CDR2 are KGHSH and LQKENI. There are 15 residues in the CDR3. V shed 2 bases, J shed 4 bases, and the junction held 4 bases outside the gene matches. CDR3 sequence: CASSPADRGSYGYTF. CDR3 bases: TGTGCCAGCTCACCAGCGGACAGGGGGTCCTATGGCTACACCTTC.

The rearrangement uses TRBV4-2 and TRBJ1-1; 9 bases match TRBD1. CDR1 is LGHNA, CDR2 YNFKEQ, per germline. The CDR3 is 16 amino acids. The V gene end was trimmed by 2 bases and the J gene end by 2 bases; junction bases not matched to a gene: 6. The CDR3 loop is CASSQRPGQGNTEAFF. CDR3 bases: TGTGCCAGCAGCCAACGACCGGGACAGGGAAACACTGAAGCTTTCTTT.

The chain employs TRBV28 and TRBJ1-5; D ambiguous. From germline, CDR1 is MDHEN and CDR2 SYDVKM. This CDR3 contains 16 residues. Deletions cut 2 bases from V and 0 bases from J, with 11 bases between. CDR3 protein: CASSLVTRISNQPQHF. DNA of the CDR3: TGTGCCAGCAGTTTAGTTACCAGGATTAGCAATCAGCCCCAGCATTTT.

The V call is TRBV5-1, the J call TRBJ2-1; D ambiguous. The V end was cut by 4 bases, the J end by 4 bases, with 6 bases between. The germline CDR1 and CDR2 sequences are SGHRS and YFSETQ. This CDR3 is built from 12 residues. The CDR3 bases are TGCGCCAGCAGCCCGCAGTACAATGAGCAGTTCTTC. Its protein is CASSPQYNEQFF.

V is TRBV6-5 and J is TRBJ2-7; a possible D gene is TRBD2 (6 bases). The CDR3 is 13 amino acids. Trimming cost V 10 bases and J 4 bases, with 17 bases left between them. Germline V CDR1 and CDR2: MNHEY, SVGAGI. CDR3: CATGGISRYEQYF. For the CDR3, the DNA is TGTGCCACAGGCGGGATATCCCGTTACGAGCAGTACTTC.

The chain is built from TRBV18 and TRBJ1-2; D gene uncertain. CDR3 size: 15 residues. Between the trimmed V and J ends, which lost 2 bases and 3 bases, there was a span of 13 bases. In germline, CDR1 is KGHSH, CDR2 LQKENI. CDR3 DNA sequence: TGTGCCAGCTCACCATCTGCGCTACTCGACTATGGCTACACCTTC. Protein sequence: CASSPSALLDYGYTF. The variable domain in full, completed from reference TRBV18 and TRBJ1-2, reads NAGVMQNPRHLVRRRGQEARLRCSPMKGHSHVYWYRQLPEEGLKFMVYLQKENIIDESGMPKERFSAEFPKEGPSILRIQQVVRGDSAAYFCASSPSALLDYGYTFGSGTRLTVV.

In this sample, this clone turned up once. Here the CDR3 DNA reads TGCAGCGTTGAAAGGGGGGGGAGGACCTATGGCTACACCTTC. Its translation: CSVERGGRTYGYTF. J is TRBJ1-2 and V is TRBV29-1; maybe TRBD1 (6 bases). Looked up from germline, CDR1 is SQVTM and CDR2 is ANQGSEA. The CDR3 consists of 14 residues. With 2 bases removed from V and 4 bases from J, the gap between germline ends came to 14 bases.

This rearrangement joins TRBV20-1 to TRBJ2-2; 8 nucleotides match TRBD1. The V gene end was trimmed by 3 bases and the J gene end by 7 bases; junction bases not matched to a gene: 7. In germline, CDR1 is DFQATT, CDR2 SNEGSKA (reference sequence). The CDR3 loop spans 14 amino acids. This chain's CDR3 is CSASAGQGSGELFF. The CDR3 nucleotides read TGCAGTGCTAGTGCCGGACAGGGAAGCGGGGAGCTGTTTTTT.

The chain couples TRBV7-2 to TRBJ1-1, with 8 bases fitting TRBD1. CDR3 length: 13 residues. Germline values: CDR1 SGHTA, CDR2 FQGNSA. J lost 3 bases, V lost 4 bases, and 1 base had no gene match. The DNA of the CDR3 is TGTGCCAGCAGCTCAGGGGGCCACACTGAAGCTTTCTTT. The encoded protein is CASSSGGHTEAFF.

This clone ranks as medium-sized. This chain uses TRBV6-6 with TRBJ2-1; 9 nucleotides match TRBD2. This CDR3 spans 16 amino acids. With V trimmed by 0 bases and J by 6 bases, 6 bases remained unmatched. CDR1 MNHNY and CDR2 SVGAGI come from the germline V gene (reference sequence). CDR3 DNA sequence: TGTGCCAGCAGTTACTCGTTAGCGGGAGCTGGCAATGAGCAGTTCTTC. Amino acid sequence: CASSYSLAGAGNEQFF.

This chain connects TRBV15 to TRBJ1-6; no clear D. V was trimmed by 8 bases and J by 4 bases, leaving 12 bases between them. The germline V gene has CDR1 LNHNV and CDR2 YYDKDF (reference sequence). The CDR3 is 14 residues long. In nucleotides, the CDR3 is TGTGCCACCTCTCCGTCTACTTATAATTCACCCCTCCACTTT. Protein sequence: CATSPSTYNSPLHF. Filled out from reference TRBV15 and TRBJ1-6, the complete variable domain reads DAMVIQNPRYQVTQFGKPVTLSCSQTLNHNVMYWYQQKSSQAPKLLFHYYDKDFNNEADTPDNFQSRRPNTSFCFLDIRSPGLGDTAMYLCATSPSTYNSPLHFGNGTRLTVT.

This clone has more than one count but fewer than ten. V is TRBV9 and J is TRBJ1-6; the match to TRBD1 covers 9 bases. J lost 7 bases, V lost 4 bases, and 6 bases had no gene match. Germline V gives CDR1 SGDLS, CDR2 YYNGEE. This CDR3 comprises 15 residues. Here the CDR3 DNA reads TGTGCCAGCAGCCCTCTCGGACAGGGGAATTCACCCCTCCACTTT. This gives the protein CASSPLGQGNSPLHF.

The chain couples TRBV2 to TRBJ2-1; the D is unclear. V lost 3 bases to trimming and J lost 0 bases, with 3 bases between them. CDR1 is SNHLY and CDR2 is FYNNEI in the germline V gene. The CDR3 has 13 amino acids. CDR3 region: CASSDSSYNEQFF. In DNA, the CDR3 is TGTGCCAGCAGTGACAGCTCCTACAATGAGCAGTTCTTC.

The genes are TRBV3-1 (or the pseudogene TRBV3-2) and TRBJ2-3; 7 bases match TRBD1. J was trimmed by 3 bases and V by 4 bases; bases with no gene match: 7. The CDR3 runs 15 residues. From germline, CDR1 is LGHDT and CDR2 YNNKEL (reference sequence). The CDR3 protein is CASSPWDRRTDTQYF. The CDR3 nucleotides read TGTGCCAGCAGCCCTTGGGACAGACGAACAGATACGCAGTATTTT.

V gene TRBV6-6 combines with J gene TRBJ2-2, with 7 nucleotides matching TRBD1. The CDR3 runs 15 residues. Per germline, CDR1 MNHNY and CDR2 SVGAGI (reference sequence). With V trimmed by 4 bases and J by 4 bases, 6 bases remained unmatched. CDR3 in amino acids: CASSLGQQPTGELFF. CDR3 coding DNA: TGTGCCAGCAGTTTGGGACAGCAGCCCACCGGGGAGCTGTTTTTT.

CDR3: CASSLRASGIETQYF. The CDR3 coding sequence is TGTGCCAGCTCCTTAAGGGCTAGCGGGATTGAGACCCAGTACTTC. The V call is TRBV9, the J call TRBJ2-5; TRBD2 matches 9 bases. Germline CDR1 SGDLS, CDR2 YYNGEE. Trimming at V came to 7 bases and at J to 5 bases, leaving 12 bases not matched to a gene. The CDR3 spans 15 residues.

The chain employs TRBV29-1 and TRBJ2-7; 7 bases map to TRBD1. Germline loops: CDR1 SQVTM, CDR2 ANQGSEA. V shed 5 bases and J 5 bases; nucleotides not matched to a gene: 12. This CDR3 contains 14 residues. Here the CDR3 DNA reads TGCAGCGTTTCTGGACAGGTCCTCGGGGACGAGCAGTACTTC. Residues: CSVSGQVLGDEQYF.

The chain employs TRBV3-1 (or the pseudogene TRBV3-2) and TRBJ2-7; weak D call: TRBD2 (6 bases). CDR1 and CDR2 from the germline V gene are LGHDT and YNNKEL (reference sequence). The germline V and J ends were trimmed by 2 bases and 7 bases, with 15 bases remaining between them. The CDR3 is 14 amino acids. CDR3 nucleotides: TGTGCCAGCAGCCAAAAACAGGCCCGGGGGGAGCAGTACTTC. The encoded protein is CASSQKQARGEQYF.

This clone was observed once. The V call is TRBV28, the J call TRBJ1-4; 7 bases agree with TRBD1. CDR1 and CDR2 (germline): MDHEN, SYDVKM. CDR3 length equals 14 residues. V trimming: 3 bases; J trimming: 7 bases; junction bases outside the gene matches: 5. The CDR3 nucleotides are TGTGCCAGCAGTTTGGGGACAGTCGGTGAAAAACTGTTTTTT. Its protein is CASSLGTVGEKLFF.

The gene calls are TRBV10-3 and TRBJ2-7, with 11 bases matching TRBD2. The CDR3 contains 14 residues. The J segment lost 2 bases and the V segment lost 10 bases, leaving 7 bases of the junction unmatched. The V gene's germline CDR1 is ENHRY and CDR2 SYGVKD. Here the CDR3 reads CATGSGRGTYEQYF. The CDR3 DNA reads as TGTGCCACCGGTAGCGGGAGGGGGACCTACGAGCAGTACTTC.

The chain joins TRBV5-1 to TRBJ2-3; the match to TRBD2 covers 7 bases. CDR1 is SGHRS and CDR2 is YFSETQ in the germline V gene. The CDR3 has 16 residues. V was clipped by 4 bases and J by 2 bases; unmatched bases: 10. The CDR3 coding sequence is TGCGCCAGCAGCCTTTACGGGACTATTGCCACAGATACGCAGTATTTT. Residues: CASSLYGTIATDTQYF.